The clone carrying this T cell receptor (beta chain) was picked up a small number of times. Each CDR3 protein gets one entry after TCRdb re-called the RT-PCR reads with MiXCR. The sample carries about 24,000 distinct CDR3 sequences, about 30% recorded once. This sample was taken from a study of patients and donors after allogeneic stem cell transplantation. V lost 2 bases and J 4 bases, leaving 11 bases between the germline ends. The CDR3 loop spans 14 amino acids. The sequence came from a human donor who was either an allogeneic HSCT recipient or a stem cell or donor lymphocyte infusion donor (not recorded which). It is not recorded whose cells these are; they may come from a transplant donor. The chain carries TRBV12-3 or TRBV12-4 and TRBJ1-1; a weak D match, TRBD1 (5 bases). Material for sequencing was blood, either unsorted or a sorted T cell fraction (not recorded which). The CDR3 reads CASSLRGASTEAFF. The DNA for the CDR3 is TGTGCCAGCAGTTTAAGGGGCGCCAGCACTGAAGCTTTCTTT.